The 3 T cell receptor beta chains given below trace back to one sample, sequenced in a study of breast tumors, draining lymph nodes, adjacent tissues. From the multiplex PCR reads, TCRdb called clonotypes with MiXCR, one entry per CDR3 protein. The top ten hold over 8% of the sample, which has fewer than 90,000 distinct CDR3 sequences, around 29% seen once. Samples came from axillary lymph nodes draining the breast cancer. The sample consisted of axillary lymph node tissue. These receptors were taken from a female donor with breast cancer. Some clones in this sample may be carry-over from other donors' samples.

The CDR3 loop is CSARAGGGQYF. The CDR3 bases are TGCAGTGCTCGAGCAGGAGGCGGGCAGTACTTC. The chain is built from TRBV20-1 and TRBJ2-7; D is possibly TRBD2 (5 bases). With 5 bases removed from V and 9 bases from J, the gap between germline ends came to 14 bases. The germline V gene has CDR1 DFQATT and CDR2 SNEGSKA (reference sequence). The CDR3 covers 11 residues.

This clonotype was recorded a few times. This rearrangement joins TRBV4-3 to TRBJ1-1; tentatively, D is TRBD1 (5 bases). With 0 bases removed from V and 3 bases from J, the gap between germline ends came to 8 bases. Germline assignment: CDR1 LGHNA and CDR2 YSLEER. The CDR3 consists of 14 residues. As DNA, the CDR3 is TGCGCCAGCAGCCAAGATCGGGGGTACACTGAAGCTTTCTTT. This translates into CASSQDRGYTEAFF.

A word on this clonotype: The CDR3 does not end in the conserved phenylalanine or tryptophan, so this is likely a read error. Because the CDR3's place on the DNA is in doubt, the DNA is left out and the CDR3 is given as listed by TCRdb. This chain uses TRBV5-1 with TRBJ1-6. 8 amino acids form the CDR3, both terminal residues included. CDR1 SGHRS and CDR2 YFSETQ come from the germline V gene. The chain's CDR3 is CASSLDFP.